The subject of this entry is one T cell receptor (beta chain). The data derive from a study of blood T cell repertoires in COVID-19. As handled by the study authors: The assay estimated nucleated cells by amplifying reference gene primers. Method: immunoSEQ multiplex PCR; TCRdb's copy keeps in-frame clones and lacks some. V and J calls and clone size come straight from that table; D and trimming were deduced from the DNA. The sample shows approximately 200,000 clones, 70% to 90% of them seen only once. Cohorts were assigned according to the clinical history that participants reported. Germline V CDR1 and CDR2: SEHNR, FQNEAQ (reference sequence). The CDR3 has 19 amino acids. V gave up 0 bases and J gave up 3 bases; unmatched junction bases: 10.

The sample consisted of PBMCs or T cells enriched from blood (not recorded which). The sequence was obtained from a woman aged 40 to 55 with acute COVID-19. V usage is TRBV7-9 and J usage is TRBJ2-1; 11 nucleotides align to TRBD2. For the CDR3, the DNA is TGTGCCAGCAGCTTAGCGGGGCCTTCTAGCGGGAGGAACTACAATGAGCAGTTCTTC. Translation gives CASSLAGPSSGRNYNEQFF. Full variable domain (rest looked up from reference TRBV7-9 and TRBJ2-1): DTGVSQNPRHKITKRGQNVTFRCDPISEHNRLYWYRQTLGQGPEFLTYFQNEAQLEKSRLLSDRFSAERPKGSFSTLEIQRTEQGDSAMYLCASSLAGPSSGRNYNEQFFGPGTRLTVL.